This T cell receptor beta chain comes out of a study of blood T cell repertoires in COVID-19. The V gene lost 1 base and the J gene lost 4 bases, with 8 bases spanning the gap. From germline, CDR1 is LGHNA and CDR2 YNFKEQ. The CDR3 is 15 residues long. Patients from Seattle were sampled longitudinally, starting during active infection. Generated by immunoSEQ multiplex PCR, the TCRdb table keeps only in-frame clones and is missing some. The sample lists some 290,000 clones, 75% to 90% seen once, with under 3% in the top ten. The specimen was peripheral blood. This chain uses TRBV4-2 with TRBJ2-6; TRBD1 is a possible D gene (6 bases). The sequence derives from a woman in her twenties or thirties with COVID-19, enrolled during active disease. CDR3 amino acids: CASSQVGAGANVLTF. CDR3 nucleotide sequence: TGTGCCAGCAGCCAAGTGGGGGCCGGGGCCAACGTCCTGACTTTC.